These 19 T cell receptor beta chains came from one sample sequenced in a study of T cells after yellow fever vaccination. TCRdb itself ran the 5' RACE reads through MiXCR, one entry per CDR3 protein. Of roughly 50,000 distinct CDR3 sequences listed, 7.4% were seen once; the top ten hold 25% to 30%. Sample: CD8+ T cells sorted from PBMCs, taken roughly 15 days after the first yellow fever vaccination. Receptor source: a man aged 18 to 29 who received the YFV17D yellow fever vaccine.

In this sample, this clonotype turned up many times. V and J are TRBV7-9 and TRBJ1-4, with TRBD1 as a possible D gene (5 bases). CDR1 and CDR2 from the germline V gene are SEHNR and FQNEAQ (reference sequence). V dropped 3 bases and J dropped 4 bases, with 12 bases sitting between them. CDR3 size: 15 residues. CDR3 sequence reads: CASSFGATHNEKLFF. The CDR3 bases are TGTGCCAGCAGCTTTGGGGCCACTCATAATGAAAAACTGTTTTTT.

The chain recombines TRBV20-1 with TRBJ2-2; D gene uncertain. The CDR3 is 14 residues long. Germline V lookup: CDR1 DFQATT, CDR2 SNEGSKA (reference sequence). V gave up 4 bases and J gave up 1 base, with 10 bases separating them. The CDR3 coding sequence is TGCAGTGCTACCGACCTACAGAACACCGGGGAGCTGTTTTTT. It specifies CSATDLQNTGELFF.

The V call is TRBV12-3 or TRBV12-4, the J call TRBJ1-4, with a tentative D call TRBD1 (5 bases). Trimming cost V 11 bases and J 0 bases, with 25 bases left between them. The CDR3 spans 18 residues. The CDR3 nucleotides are TGTGCCTTCAGTTTAGCGTATGGGGGTGAGGCAACTAATGAAAAACTGTTTTTT. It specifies CAFSLAYGGEATNEKLFF.

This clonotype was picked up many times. CDR3 nucleotide sequence: TGTGCCAGCAGCTTACCAGGGGGCGTCGGTCAGCCCCAGCATTTT. Encoded protein: CASSLPGGVGQPQHF. J is TRBJ1-5 and V is TRBV7-3; TRBD1 aligns across 8 bases. Germline lookup yields CDR1 SGHTA and CDR2 FQGTGA. This CDR3 spans 15 amino acids. V was pared by 2 bases and J by 6 bases, with 6 bases of the junction left unmatched.

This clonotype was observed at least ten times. The CDR3 bases are TGCAGCGTTGAAGACGGGACGGGTCAGCCCCAGCATTTT. Translated, it gives CSVEDGTGQPQHF. This chain uses TRBV29-1 with TRBJ1-5; TRBD1 is a possible D gene (5 bases). V was shortened by 0 bases and J by 6 bases, with 9 bases between the two germline ends. CDR1 is SQVTM, CDR2 ANQGSEA, per germline. This CDR3 spans 13 amino acids.

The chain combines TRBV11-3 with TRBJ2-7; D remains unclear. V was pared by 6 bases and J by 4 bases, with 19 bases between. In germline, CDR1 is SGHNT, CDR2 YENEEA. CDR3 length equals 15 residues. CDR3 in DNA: TGTGCCAGCAGTGCTGGTGGGGTTGGGCCATACGAGCAGTACTTC. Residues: CASSAGGVGPYEQYF. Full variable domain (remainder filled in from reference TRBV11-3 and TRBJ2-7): EAGVVQSPRYKIIEKKQPVAFWCNPISGHNTLYWYLQNLGQGPELLIRYENEEAVDDSQLPKDRFSAERLKGVDSTLKIQPAELGDSAVYLCASSAGGVGPYEQYFGPGTRLTVT.

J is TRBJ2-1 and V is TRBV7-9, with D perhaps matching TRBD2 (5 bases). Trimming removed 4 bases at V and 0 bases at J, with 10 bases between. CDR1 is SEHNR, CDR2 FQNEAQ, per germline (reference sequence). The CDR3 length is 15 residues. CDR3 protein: CASSSGFSSYNEQFF. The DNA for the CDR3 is TGTGCCAGCAGCTCGGGATTCAGCTCCTACAATGAGCAGTTCTTC.

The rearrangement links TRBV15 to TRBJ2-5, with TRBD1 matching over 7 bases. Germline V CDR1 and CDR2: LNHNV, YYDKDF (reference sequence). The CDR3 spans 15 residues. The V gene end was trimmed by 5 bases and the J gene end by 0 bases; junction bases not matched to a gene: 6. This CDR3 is CATSRSGTDQETQYF. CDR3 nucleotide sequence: TGTGCCACCAGCCGTTCCGGGACAGACCAAGAGACCCAGTACTTC.

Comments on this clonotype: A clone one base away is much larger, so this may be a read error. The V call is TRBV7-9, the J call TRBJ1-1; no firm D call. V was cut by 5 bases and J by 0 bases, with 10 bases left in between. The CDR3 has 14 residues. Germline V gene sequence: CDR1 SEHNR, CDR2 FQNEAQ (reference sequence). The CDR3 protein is CASSPVAMNTEAFF. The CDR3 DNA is TGTGCCAGCAGCCCGGTTGCGATGAACACTGAAGCTTTCTTT.

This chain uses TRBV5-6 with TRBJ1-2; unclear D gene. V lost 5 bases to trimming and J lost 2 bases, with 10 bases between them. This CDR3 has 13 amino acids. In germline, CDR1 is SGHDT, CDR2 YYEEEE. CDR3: CASSPGFNYGYTF. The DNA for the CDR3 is TGTGCCAGCAGTCCCGGGTTCAACTATGGCTACACCTTC.

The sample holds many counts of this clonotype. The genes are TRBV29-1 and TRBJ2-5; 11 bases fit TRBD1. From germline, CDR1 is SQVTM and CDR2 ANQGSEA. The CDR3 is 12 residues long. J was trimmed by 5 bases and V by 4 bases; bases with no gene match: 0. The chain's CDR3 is CSVGTGGETQYF. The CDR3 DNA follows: TGCAGCGTTGGGACAGGGGGCGAGACCCAGTACTTC.

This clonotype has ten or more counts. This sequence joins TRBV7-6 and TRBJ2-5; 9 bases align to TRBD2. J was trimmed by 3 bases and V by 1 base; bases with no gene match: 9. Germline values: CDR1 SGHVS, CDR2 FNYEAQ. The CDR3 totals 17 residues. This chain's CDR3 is CASSLELAGALEETQYF. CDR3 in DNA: TGTGCCAGCAGCTTAGAGTTAGCGGGGGCCCTGGAAGAGACCCAGTACTTC.

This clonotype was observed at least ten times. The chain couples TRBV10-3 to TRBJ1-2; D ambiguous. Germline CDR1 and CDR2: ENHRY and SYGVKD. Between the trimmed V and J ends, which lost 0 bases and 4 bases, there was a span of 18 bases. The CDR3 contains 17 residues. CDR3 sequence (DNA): TGTGCCATCAGTGAGTCGAGTAGTAGCACACACACCTATGGCTACACCTTC. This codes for CAISESSSSTHTYGYTF.

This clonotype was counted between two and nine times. CDR3: CASSFGDYGYTF. The DNA of the CDR3 is TGTGCCAGCAGTTTCGGGGACTATGGCTACACCTTC. The chain joins TRBV6-2 or TRBV6-3 to TRBJ1-2; no firm D call. Germline CDR1 MNHEY, CDR2 SVGEGT. Trimming shortened V by 4 bases and J by 3 bases, and 6 bases separated the two germline ends. The length of the CDR3 is 12 residues.

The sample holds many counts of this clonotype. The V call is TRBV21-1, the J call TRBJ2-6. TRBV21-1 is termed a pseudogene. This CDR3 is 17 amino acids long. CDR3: CASSSLFSQVGANVLTF. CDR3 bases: TGTGCCAGCAGTTCTTTGTTTTCCCAGGTCGGGGCCAACGTCCTGACTTTC.

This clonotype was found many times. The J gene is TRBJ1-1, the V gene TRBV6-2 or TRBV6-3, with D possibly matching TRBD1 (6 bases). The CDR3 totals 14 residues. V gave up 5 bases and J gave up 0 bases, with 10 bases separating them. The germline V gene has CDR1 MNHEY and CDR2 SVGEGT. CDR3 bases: TGTGCCAGCAGTCCACAGGGACTGAACACTGAAGCTTTCTTT. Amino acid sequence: CASSPQGLNTEAFF.

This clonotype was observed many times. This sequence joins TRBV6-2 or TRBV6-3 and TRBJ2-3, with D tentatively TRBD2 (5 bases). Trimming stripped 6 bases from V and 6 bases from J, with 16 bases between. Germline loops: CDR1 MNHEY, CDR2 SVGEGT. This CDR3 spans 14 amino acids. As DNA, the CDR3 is TGTGCCAGCAGGCACCGGGAACGGCCCGATACGCAGTATTTT. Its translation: CASRHRERPDTQYF.

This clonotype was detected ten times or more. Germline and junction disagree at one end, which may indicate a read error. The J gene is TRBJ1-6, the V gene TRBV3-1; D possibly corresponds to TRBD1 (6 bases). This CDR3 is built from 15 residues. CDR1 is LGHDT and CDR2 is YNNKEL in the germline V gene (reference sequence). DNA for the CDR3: TGTGCCAGCAGCGAAGACGGGGGCAGGGGACTTTCCCTCCACTTT. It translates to CASSEDGGRGLSLHF.

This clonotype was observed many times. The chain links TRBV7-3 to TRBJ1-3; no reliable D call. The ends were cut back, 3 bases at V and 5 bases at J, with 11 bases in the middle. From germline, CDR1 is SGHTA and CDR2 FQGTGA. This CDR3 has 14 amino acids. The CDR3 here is CASSFNLIRNTIYF. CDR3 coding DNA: TGTGCCAGCAGCTTTAACCTTATTCGAAACACCATATATTTT.